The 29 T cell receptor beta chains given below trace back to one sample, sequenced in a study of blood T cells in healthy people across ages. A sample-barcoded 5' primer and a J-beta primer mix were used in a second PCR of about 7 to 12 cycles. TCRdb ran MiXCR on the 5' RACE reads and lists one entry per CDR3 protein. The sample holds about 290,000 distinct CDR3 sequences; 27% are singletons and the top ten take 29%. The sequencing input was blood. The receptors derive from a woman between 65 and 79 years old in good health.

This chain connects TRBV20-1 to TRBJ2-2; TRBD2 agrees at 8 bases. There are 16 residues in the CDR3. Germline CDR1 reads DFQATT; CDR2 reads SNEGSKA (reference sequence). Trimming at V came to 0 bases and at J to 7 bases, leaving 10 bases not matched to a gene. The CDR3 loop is CSARDTLAETDGELFF. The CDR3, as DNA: TGCAGTGCTAGAGACACACTAGCGGAGACTGACGGGGAGCTGTTTTTT.

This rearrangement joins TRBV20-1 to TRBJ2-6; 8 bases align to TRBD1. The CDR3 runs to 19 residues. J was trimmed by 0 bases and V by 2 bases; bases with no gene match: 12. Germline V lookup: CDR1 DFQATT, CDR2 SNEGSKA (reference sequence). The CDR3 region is CSARTGGLGEHSGANVLTF. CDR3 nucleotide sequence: TGCAGTGCTAGAACAGGGGGGTTAGGCGAGCACTCTGGGGCCAACGTCCTGACTTTC.

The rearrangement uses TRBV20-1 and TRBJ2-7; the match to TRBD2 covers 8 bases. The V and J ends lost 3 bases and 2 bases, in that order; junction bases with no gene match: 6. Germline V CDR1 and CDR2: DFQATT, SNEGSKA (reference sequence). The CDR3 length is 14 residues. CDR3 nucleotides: TGCAGTGCTAGTACAGCGGGAGTTCCCTACGAGCAGTACTTC. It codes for CSASTAGVPYEQYF.

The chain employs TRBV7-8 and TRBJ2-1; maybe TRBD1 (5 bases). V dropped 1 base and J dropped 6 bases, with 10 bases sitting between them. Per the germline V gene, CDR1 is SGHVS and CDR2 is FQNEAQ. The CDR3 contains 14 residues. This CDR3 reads CASSLVQVGNEQFF. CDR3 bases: TGTGCCAGCAGCTTAGTACAGGTGGGCAATGAGCAGTTCTTC.

DNA for the CDR3: TGTGCCAGCAGCCAAGGCTCGGCAGGGAGCTCCTACGAGCAGTACTTC. Its translation: CASSQGSAGSSYEQYF. The chain combines TRBV3-1 with TRBJ2-7; D tentatively reads TRBD1 or TRBD2 (5 bases each). The V and J ends lost 1 base and 0 bases respectively, with 13 bases between them. In germline, CDR1 is LGHDT, CDR2 YNNKEL (reference sequence). The CDR3 runs 16 residues.

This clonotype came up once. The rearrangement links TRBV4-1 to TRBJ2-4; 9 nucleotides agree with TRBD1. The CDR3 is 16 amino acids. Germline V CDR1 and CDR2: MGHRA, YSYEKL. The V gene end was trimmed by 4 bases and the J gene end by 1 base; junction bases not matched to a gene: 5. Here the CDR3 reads CASSPGQGSAKNIQYF. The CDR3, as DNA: TGCGCCAGCAGCCCGGGACAGGGATCCGCCAAAAACATTCAGTACTTC.

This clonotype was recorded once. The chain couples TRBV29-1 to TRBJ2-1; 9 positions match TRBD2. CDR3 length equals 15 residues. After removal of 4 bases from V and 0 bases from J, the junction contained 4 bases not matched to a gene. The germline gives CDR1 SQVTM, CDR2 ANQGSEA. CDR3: CSVVIAGASYNEQFF. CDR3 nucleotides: TGCAGCGTTGTAATAGCGGGAGCCTCCTACAATGAGCAGTTCTTC.

In DNA form, the CDR3 reads TGTGCCATCAGTGCTGGGGGGCCGGGTGAGCAGTACTTC. It codes for CAISAGGPGEQYF. V and J are TRBV10-3 and TRBJ2-7; D could derive from TRBD1 or TRBD2 (6 bases each). Germline-derived CDR1 and CDR2 are ENHRY and SYGVKD. CDR3 length: 13 amino acids. The V and J ends lost 4 bases and 7 bases respectively, with 14 bases between them.

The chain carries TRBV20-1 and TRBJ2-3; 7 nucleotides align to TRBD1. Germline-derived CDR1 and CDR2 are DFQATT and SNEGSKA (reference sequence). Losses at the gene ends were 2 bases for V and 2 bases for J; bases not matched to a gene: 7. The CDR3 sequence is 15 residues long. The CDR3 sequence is CSARLTGDPTDTQYF. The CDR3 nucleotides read TGCAGTGCTAGATTAACAGGGGATCCCACAGATACGCAGTATTTT.

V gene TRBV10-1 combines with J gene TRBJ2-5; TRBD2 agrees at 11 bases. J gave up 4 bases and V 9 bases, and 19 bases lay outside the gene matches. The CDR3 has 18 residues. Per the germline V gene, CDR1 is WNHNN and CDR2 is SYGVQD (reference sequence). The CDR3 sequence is CARGRRDIGGTSGETQYF. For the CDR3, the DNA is TGCGCCAGGGGGCGACGAGATATAGGGGGGACTAGCGGAGAGACCCAGTACTTC.

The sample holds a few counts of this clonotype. The CDR3 loop is CAISGVVNTEAFF. The CDR3 bases are TGTGCCATCAGTGGGGTTGTGAACACTGAAGCTTTCTTT. V is TRBV10-3 and J is TRBJ1-1; D gene unclear. The germline V gene encodes CDR1 ENHRY and CDR2 SYGVKD. V lost 4 bases to trimming and J lost 0 bases, with 6 bases between them. The CDR3 length is 13 residues.

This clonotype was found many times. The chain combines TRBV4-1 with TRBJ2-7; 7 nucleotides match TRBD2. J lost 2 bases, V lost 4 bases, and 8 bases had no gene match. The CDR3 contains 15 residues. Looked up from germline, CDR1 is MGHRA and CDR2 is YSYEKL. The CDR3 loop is CASSLVSGVPYEQYF. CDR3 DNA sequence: TGCGCCAGCAGCCTAGTGAGCGGGGTGCCCTACGAGCAGTACTTC.

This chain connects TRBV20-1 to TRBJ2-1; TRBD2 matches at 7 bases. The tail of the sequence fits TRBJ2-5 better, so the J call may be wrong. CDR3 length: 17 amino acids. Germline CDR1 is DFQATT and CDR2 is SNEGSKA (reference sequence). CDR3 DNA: TGCAGTGCTAGAGATTTGGGGAGGTCGGGAGGTCGGGAGACCCAGTACTTC. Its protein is CSARDLGRSGGRETQYF.

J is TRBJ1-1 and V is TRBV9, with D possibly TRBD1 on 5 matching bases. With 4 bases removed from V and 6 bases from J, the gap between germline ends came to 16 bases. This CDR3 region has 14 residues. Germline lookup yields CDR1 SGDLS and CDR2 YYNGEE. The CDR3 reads CASSPYGQGPEAFF. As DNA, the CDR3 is TGTGCCAGCAGCCCCTATGGGCAGGGCCCTGAAGCTTTCTTT.

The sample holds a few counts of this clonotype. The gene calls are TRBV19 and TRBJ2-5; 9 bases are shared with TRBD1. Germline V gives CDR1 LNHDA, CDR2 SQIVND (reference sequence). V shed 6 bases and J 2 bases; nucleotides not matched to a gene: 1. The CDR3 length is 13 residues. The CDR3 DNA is TGTGCCAGTAGGGACAGGGGTCAAGAGACCCAGTACTTC. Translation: CASRDRGQETQYF. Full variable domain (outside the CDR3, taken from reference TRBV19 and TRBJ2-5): DGGITQSPKYLFRKEGQNVTLSCEQNLNHDAMYWYRQDPGQGLRLIYYSQIVNDFQKGDIAEGYSVSREKKESFPLTVTSAQKNPTAFYLCASRDRGQETQYFGPGTRLLVL.

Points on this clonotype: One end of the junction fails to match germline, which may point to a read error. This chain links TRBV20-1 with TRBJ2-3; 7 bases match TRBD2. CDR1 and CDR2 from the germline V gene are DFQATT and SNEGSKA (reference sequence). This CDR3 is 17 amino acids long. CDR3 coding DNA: TGCAGTGCTGGAGATCCTCGAGGGGCGGGAGTTTTAGATACGCAGTATTTT. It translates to CSAGDPRGAGVLDTQYF.

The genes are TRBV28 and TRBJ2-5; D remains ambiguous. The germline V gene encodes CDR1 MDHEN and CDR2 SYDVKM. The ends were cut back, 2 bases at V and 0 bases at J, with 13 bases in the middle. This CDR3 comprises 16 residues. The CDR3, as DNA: TGTGCCAGCAGTTTACCAAGTGATGGATACCAAGAGACCCAGTACTTC. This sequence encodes CASSLPSDGYQETQYF.

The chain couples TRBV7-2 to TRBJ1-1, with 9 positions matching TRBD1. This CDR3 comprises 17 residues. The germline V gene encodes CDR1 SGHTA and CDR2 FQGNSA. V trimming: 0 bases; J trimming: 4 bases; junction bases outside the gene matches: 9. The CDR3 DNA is TGTGCCAGCAGCTTAGCCGGGACAGGGAGGGAGGGCACTGAAGCTTTCTTT. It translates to CASSLAGTGREGTEAFF.

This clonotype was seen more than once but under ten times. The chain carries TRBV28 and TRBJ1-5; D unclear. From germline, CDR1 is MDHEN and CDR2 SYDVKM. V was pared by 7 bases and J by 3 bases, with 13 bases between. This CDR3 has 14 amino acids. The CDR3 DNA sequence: TGTGCCAGCATCCGGCAGTTTTACAATCAGCCCCAGCATTTT. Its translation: CASIRQFYNQPQHF.

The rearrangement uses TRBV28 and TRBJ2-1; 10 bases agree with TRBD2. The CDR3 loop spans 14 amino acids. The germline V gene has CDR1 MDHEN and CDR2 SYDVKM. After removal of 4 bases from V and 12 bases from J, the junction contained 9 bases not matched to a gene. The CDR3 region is CASSSRNQREGQFF. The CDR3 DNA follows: TGTGCCAGCAGTTCCCGAAACCAGCGGGAGGGGCAGTTCTTC. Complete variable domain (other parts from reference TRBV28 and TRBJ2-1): DVKVTQSSRYLVKRTGEKVFLECVQDMDHENMFWYRQDPGLGLRLIYFSYDVKMKEKGDIPEGYSVSREKKERFSLILESASTNQTSMYLCASSSRNQREGQFFGPGTRLTVL.

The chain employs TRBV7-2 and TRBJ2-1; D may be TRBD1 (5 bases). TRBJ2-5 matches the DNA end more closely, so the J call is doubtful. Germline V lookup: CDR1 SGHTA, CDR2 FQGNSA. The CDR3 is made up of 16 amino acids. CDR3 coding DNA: TGTGCCAGCAGCTTAGGGTTAGGGGTGGTTCAAGAGACCCAGTACTTC. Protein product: CASSLGLGVVQETQYF.

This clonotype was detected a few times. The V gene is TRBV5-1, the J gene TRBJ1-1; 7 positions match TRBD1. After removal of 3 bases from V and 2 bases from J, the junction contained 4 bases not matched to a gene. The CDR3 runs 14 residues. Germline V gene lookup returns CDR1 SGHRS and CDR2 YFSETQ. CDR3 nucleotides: TGCGCCAGCAGCTCACAGGGGACTAACACTGAAGCTTTCTTT. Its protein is CASSSQGTNTEAFF.

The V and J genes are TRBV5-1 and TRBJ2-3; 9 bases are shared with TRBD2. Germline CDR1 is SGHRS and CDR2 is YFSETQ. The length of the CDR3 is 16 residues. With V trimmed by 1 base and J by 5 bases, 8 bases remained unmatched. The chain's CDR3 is CASSLSLRGGGDTQYF. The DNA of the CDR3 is TGCGCCAGCAGCTTGTCATTGCGGGGGGGCGGAGATACGCAGTATTTT.

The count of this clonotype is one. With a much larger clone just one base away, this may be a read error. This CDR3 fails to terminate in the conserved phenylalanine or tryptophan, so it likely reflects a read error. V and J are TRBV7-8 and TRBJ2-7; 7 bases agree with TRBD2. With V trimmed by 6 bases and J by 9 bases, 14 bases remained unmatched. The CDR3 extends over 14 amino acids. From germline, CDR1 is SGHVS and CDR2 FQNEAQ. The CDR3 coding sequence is TGTGCCAGCAGTTTAACATGGGGCGGGAGAGGGCAGTACCTC. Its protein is CASSLTWGGRGQYL.

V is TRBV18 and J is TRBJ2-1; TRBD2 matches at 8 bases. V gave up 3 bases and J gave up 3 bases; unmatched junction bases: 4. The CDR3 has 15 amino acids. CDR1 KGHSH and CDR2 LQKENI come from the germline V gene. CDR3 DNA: TGTGCCAGCTCACCGATAGCGGGGAACTACAATGAGCAGTTCTTC. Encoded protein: CASSPIAGNYNEQFF.

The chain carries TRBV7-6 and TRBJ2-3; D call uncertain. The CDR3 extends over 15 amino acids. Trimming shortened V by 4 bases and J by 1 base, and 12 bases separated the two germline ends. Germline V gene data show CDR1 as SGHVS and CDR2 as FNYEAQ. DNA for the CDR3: TGTGCCAGCAGCTCCCCCGGTTATGGCACAGATACGCAGTATTTT. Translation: CASSSPGYGTDTQYF.

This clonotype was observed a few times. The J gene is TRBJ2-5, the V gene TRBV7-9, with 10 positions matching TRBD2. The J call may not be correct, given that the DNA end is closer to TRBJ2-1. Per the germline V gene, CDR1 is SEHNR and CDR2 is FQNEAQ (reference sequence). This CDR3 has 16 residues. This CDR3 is CASSPSSGRGGGEQFF. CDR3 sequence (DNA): TGTGCCAGCAGCCCCTCGAGCGGGAGGGGAGGGGGTGAGCAGTTCTTC.

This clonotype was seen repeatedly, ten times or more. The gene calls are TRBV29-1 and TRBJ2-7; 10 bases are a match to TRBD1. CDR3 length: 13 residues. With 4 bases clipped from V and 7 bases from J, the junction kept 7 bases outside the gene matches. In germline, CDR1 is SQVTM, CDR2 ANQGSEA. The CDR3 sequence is CSVVGQGYGEQYF. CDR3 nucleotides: TGCAGCGTTGTGGGACAGGGGTATGGGGAGCAGTACTTC.

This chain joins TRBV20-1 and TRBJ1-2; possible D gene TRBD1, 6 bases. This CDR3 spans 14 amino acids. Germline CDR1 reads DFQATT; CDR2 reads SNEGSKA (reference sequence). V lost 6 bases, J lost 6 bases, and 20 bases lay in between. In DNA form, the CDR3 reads TGCAGTGCAAGACTCCGAGAGGGGGTAGATGGCTACACCTTC. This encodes CSARLREGVDGYTF.